Listed below are T cell receptor beta chains from one sample, sequenced in a study of cytomegalovirus exposure and HLA in healthy donors. Assay: immunoSEQ multiplex PCR; the TCRdb copy retains only in-frame clones and omits some. The data hold more than 150,000 clones, with about four fifths observed a single time. The source material was PBMCs. These receptors came from a woman under 40 in good health and CMV-seronegative. CDR3s leave out the opening cysteine and the closing phenylalanine or tryptophan.

V: TRBV5-1; CDR3: ASAHNEQF
V: TRBV18; CDR3: ASSPPIGTGELF
V: TRBV30; CDR3: AWSSGQGGQPQH
V: TRBV18; CDR3: ASSLGAGGNTEAF
V: TRBV19; CDR3: ASSIQVVLGSTEAF
V: TRBV7-2; CDR3: ASSPDFGSLQY
V: TRBV29-1; CDR3: SVAEGIETQY
V: TRBV6-1; CDR3: ASSQTGGFEAF
V: TRBV18; CDR3: ASSPQGAEPQH
V: TRBV18; CDR3: ASSPREQGFTDTQY
V: TRBV5-1; CDR3: ASSFPATSGGLPYQETQY
V: TRBV2; CDR3: ASSTTGYEGTMNTEAF
V: TRBV19; CDR3: ASIRVGQGVSGTEAF